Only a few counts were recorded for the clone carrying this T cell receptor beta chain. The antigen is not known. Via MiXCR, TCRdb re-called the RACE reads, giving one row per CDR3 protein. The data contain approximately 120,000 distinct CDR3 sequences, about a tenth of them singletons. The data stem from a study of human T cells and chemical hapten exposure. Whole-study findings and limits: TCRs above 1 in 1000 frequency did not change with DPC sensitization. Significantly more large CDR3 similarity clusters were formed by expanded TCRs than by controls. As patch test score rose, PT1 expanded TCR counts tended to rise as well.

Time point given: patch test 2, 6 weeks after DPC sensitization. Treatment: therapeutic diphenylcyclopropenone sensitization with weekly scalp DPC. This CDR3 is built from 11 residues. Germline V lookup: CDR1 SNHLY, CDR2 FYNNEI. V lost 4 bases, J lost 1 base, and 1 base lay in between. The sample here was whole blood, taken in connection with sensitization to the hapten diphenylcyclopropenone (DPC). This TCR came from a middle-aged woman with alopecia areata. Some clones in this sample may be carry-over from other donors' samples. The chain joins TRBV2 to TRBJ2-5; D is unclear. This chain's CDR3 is CASSVQETQYF. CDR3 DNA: TGTGCCAGCAGTGTCCAAGAGACCCAGTACTTC.